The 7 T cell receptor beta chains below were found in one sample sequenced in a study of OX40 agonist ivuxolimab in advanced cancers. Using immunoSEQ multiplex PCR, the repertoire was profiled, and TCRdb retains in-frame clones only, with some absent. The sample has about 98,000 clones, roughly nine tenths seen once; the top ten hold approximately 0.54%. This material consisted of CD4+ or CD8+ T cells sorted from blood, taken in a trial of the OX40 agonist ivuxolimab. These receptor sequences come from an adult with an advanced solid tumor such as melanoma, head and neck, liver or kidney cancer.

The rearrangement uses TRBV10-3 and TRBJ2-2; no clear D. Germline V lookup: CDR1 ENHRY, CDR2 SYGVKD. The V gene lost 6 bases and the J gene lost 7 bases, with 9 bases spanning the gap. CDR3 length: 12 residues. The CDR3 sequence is CAISSLGGELFF. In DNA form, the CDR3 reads TGTGCCATCAGCTCCTTAGGCGGGGAGCTGTTTTTT.

CDR3 sequence: CASGLDRLNQPQHF. The CDR3 nucleotides are TGTGCTAGTGGTTTAGACAGACTGAATCAGCCCCAGCATTTT. V and J are TRBV12-5 and TRBJ1-5, with TRBD1 as a possible D gene (5 bases). The ends were cut back, 3 bases at V and 4 bases at J, with 10 bases in the middle. CDR3 size: 14 residues. Per the germline V gene, CDR1 is LGHNT and CDR2 is FRNRAP.

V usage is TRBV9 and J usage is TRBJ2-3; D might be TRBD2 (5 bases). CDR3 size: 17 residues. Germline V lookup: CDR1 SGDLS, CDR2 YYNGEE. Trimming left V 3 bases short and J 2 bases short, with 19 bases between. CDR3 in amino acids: CASSAGAERTYTDTQYF. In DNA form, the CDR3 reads TGTGCCAGCAGCGCCGGCGCAGAGCGGACCTACACAGATACGCAGTATTTT. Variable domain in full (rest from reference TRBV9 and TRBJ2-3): DSGVTQTPKHLITATGQRVTLRCSPRSGDLSVYWYQQSLDQGLQFLIQYYNGEERAKGNILERFSAQQFPDLHSELNLSSLELGDSALYFCASSAGAERTYTDTQYFGPGTRLTVL.

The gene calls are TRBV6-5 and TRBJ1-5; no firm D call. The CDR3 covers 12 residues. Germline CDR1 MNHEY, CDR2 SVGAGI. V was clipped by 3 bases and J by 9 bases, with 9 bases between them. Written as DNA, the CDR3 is TGTGCCAGCAGTTATTCCGAACGGCCCCAGCATTTT. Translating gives CASSYSERPQHF.

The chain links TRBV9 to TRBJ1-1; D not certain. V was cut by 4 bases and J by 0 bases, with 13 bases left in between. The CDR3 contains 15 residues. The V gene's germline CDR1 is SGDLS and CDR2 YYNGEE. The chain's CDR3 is CASSSLGGMNTEAFF. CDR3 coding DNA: TGTGCCAGCAGCTCTCTGGGTGGGATGAACACTGAAGCTTTCTTT.

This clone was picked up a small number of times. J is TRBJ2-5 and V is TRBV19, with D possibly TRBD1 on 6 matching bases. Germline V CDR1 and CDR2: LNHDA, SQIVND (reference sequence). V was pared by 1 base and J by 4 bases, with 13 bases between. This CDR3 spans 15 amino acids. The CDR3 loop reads CASSIGTVWGETQYF. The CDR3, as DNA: TGTGCCAGTAGTATAGGGACAGTTTGGGGAGAGACCCAGTACTTC. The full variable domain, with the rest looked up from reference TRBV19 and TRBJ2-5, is DGGITQSPKYLFRKEGQNVTLSCEQNLNHDAMYWYRQDPGQGLRLIYYSQIVNDFQKGDIAEGYSVSREKKESFPLTVTSAQKNPTAFYLCASSIGTVWGETQYFGPGTRLLVL.

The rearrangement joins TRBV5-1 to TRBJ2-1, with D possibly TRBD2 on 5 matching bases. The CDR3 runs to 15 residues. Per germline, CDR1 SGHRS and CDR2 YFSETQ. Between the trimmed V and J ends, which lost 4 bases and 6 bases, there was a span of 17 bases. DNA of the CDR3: TGCGCCAGCAGCCCCGGGCCACAGAGGGCCAATGAGCAGTTCTTC. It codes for CASSPGPQRANEQFF.